This T cell receptor (beta chain) comes out of a study of cytomegalovirus exposure and HLA in healthy donors. About this clone: Its target is unknown.

Findings and limits, study-wide: Later work associated 16,951 TCR beta sequences with HLA alleles at 0.05 false discovery rate. Presence/absence analyses supposed approximately even sequencing depth among donors. The authors reported that TCR beta sequences could predict HLA-A and HLA-B alleles. These predictions were accurate for most subjects in the first cohort.

J gave up 2 bases and V 3 bases, and 7 bases lay outside the gene matches. The CDR3 covers 16 residues. Germline CDR1 SGDLS, CDR2 YYNGEE. PCR was performed using 60 Vbeta and 13 Jbeta primers. Some clones are missing from TCRdb's copy, which holds only in-frame ones; the method was immunoSEQ multiplex PCR. There are about 89,000 clones in the sample; about 80% occur only once, and 1.4% lies in the top ten. Sequencing was done on a sample of PBMCs. The receptor was isolated from a male donor in good health and CMV-seronegative. The rearrangement uses TRBV9 and TRBJ1-3; 8 bases align to TRBD1. As DNA, the CDR3 is TGTGCCAGCAGCGCCCGGACAGGGTACGCTGGAAACACCATATATTTT. It translates to CASSARTGYAGNTIYF.